This entry describes one T cell receptor beta chain. Its antigen is unknown. Nothing much larger sits one base from this clone, and base qualities are not available. The CDR3 covers 18 residues, taking in both the cysteine and the phenylalanine. Just CDR3 DNA is preserved here, 54 bases in frame from base 1. Compared with germline, V lacks 0 bases and J lacks 9 bases; bases without a gene match: 9. Sequences SGHRS (CDR1) and YFSETQ (CDR2) are obtained from the germline V gene. This specimen comes from a study of T cell changes during pregnancy in multiple sclerosis (dated by TCRdb to the late 2010s). Regarding the study in general: The study examined how the T cell repertoire changed over the course of pregnancy in women with multiple sclerosis.

The library was produced with the immunoSEQ multiplex PCR assay. TCRdb took this table from immuneACCESS and kept in-frame rearrangements with V and J called. Such tables lack part of the clones; where checked against another copy, unresolved V genes explain under half of the gap, and the rest is unexplained. Within this sample are around 80,000 clones, with 90% to 95% of them counted one time only. Clones ranked in the top ten supply roughly 0.9% of the sample. The TCR originated in a female donor in good health, enrolled as a control in a pregnancy study. The sequence is built from TRBV5-1 and TRBJ2-1; 16 bases in the junction line up with TRBD2. The specimen comprised peripheral blood, sampled in the second trimester of pregnancy. For the CDR3, the sequence is CASSLASTGLAGGSEQFF. The DNA is TGCGCCAGCAGCTTGGCCTCTACGGGACTAGCGGGAGGGAGTGAGCAGTTCTTC. The CDR3 plus the reference TRBV5-1 and TRBJ2-1 genes for the other parts give the full variable domain: KAGVTQTPRYLIKTRGQQVTLSCSPISGHRSVSWYQQTPGQGLQFLFEYFSETQRNKGNFPGRFSGRQFSNSRSEMNVSTLELGDSALYLCASSLASTGLAGGSEQFFGPGTRLTVL.